A selection of T cell receptor beta chains follows, all from one sample in a study of cytomegalovirus exposure and HLA in healthy donors. Here immunoSEQ multiplex PCR was the method, and the copy in TCRdb shows in-frame clones only, minus some. The sample has approximately 89,000 clones, about two thirds seen once; the top ten hold 1.2%. Material for sequencing was PBMCs. The receptors were gathered from a female donor in good health and CMV-seronegative. Both conserved end residues are part of each CDR3. Fields, in order: CDR3 length, D gene, clone size, J gene, V gene, CDR3 protein, CDR3 DNA. The D gene is left open where the match is weak. For some rows the clone size is stated as once, few or many, or as a class when expanded; others skip it.

cdr3_length: 14; d_call: TRBD1; clone_size: -; j_call: TRBJ2-7; v_call: TRBV9; cdr3_aa: CASSEGDRGSEQYF; cdr3_nt: TGTGCCAGCAGCGAGGGGGACAGGGGGAGCGAGCAGTACTTC
cdr3_length: 13; d_call: TRBD1; clone_size: -; j_call: TRBJ1-1; v_call: TRBV7-2; cdr3_aa: CASSLDRGREAFF; cdr3_nt: TGTGCCAGCAGCTTAGACAGGGGGCGTGAAGCTTTCTTT
cdr3_length: 13; d_call: TRBD2; clone_size: few; j_call: TRBJ2-7; v_call: TRBV2; cdr3_aa: CASTTSGSGEQYF; cdr3_nt: TGTGCCAGCACAACTAGCGGGAGCGGCGAGCAGTACTTC
cdr3_length: 13; d_call: -; clone_size: few; j_call: TRBJ1-1; v_call: TRBV7-9; cdr3_aa: CSSSFTMNTEAFF; cdr3_nt: TGTTCCAGCAGCTTCACTATGAACACTGAAGCTTTCTTT
cdr3_length: 16; d_call: TRBD1; clone_size: once; j_call: TRBJ1-4; v_call: TRBV4-3; cdr3_aa: CASSSEGARSNEKLFF; cdr3_nt: TGCGCCAGCAGCTCAGAGGGGGCGCGATCTAATGAAAAACTGTTTTTT
cdr3_length: 14; d_call: -; clone_size: -; j_call: TRBJ1-2; v_call: TRBV6-4; cdr3_aa: CASRSWTGEGGYTF; cdr3_nt: TGTGCCAGCCGCTCTTGGACCGGGGAGGGCGGCTACACCTTC
cdr3_length: 13; d_call: -; clone_size: -; j_call: TRBJ2-7; v_call: TRBV27; cdr3_aa: CASSPSYSYEQYF; cdr3_nt: TGTGCCAGCAGTCCCTCCTACTCCTACGAGCAGTACTTC
cdr3_length: 14; d_call: -; clone_size: -; j_call: TRBJ2-1; v_call: TRBV7-9; cdr3_aa: CASSLAAGNNEQFF; cdr3_nt: TGTGCCAGCAGCTTAGCGGCAGGGAACAATGAGCAGTTCTTC
cdr3_length: 11; d_call: -; clone_size: -; j_call: TRBJ1-3; v_call: TRBV6-5; cdr3_aa: CASTQGDTIYF; cdr3_nt: TGTGCCAGCACCCAAGGGGACACCATATATTTT
cdr3_length: 14; d_call: -; clone_size: -; j_call: TRBJ1-6; v_call: TRBV6-5; cdr3_aa: CASSYGRGGSPLHF; cdr3_nt: TGTGCCAGCAGTTACGGAAGGGGAGGGTCACCCCTCCACTTT
cdr3_length: 15; d_call: TRBD1; clone_size: few; j_call: TRBJ2-7; v_call: TRBV4-1; cdr3_aa: CASSLEGTGPYEQYF; cdr3_nt: TGCGCCAGCAGCCTAGAAGGGACAGGGCCCTACGAGCAGTACTTC
cdr3_length: 15; d_call: -; clone_size: -; j_call: TRBJ1-2; v_call: TRBV30; cdr3_aa: CAWSVLRGGHYGYTF; cdr3_nt: TGTGCCTGGAGTGTATTACGGGGGGGCCACTATGGCTACACCTTC
cdr3_length: 13; d_call: -; clone_size: few; j_call: TRBJ1-6; v_call: TRBV2; cdr3_aa: CASREEEDSPLHF; cdr3_nt: TGTGCCAGCAGGGAAGAAGAGGATTCACCCCTCCACTTT
cdr3_length: 15; d_call: -; clone_size: few; j_call: TRBJ1-1; v_call: TRBV13; cdr3_aa: CASSLDRSLDTEAFF; cdr3_nt: TGTGCCAGCAGCTTAGACCGGTCTCTAGACACTGAAGCTTTCTTT
cdr3_length: 14; d_call: -; clone_size: few; j_call: TRBJ2-7; v_call: TRBV13; cdr3_aa: CASSGPRGAYEQYF; cdr3_nt: TGTGCCAGCAGCGGACCCAGGGGGGCCTACGAGCAGTACTTC
cdr3_length: 13; d_call: -; clone_size: -; j_call: TRBJ1-2; v_call: TRBV28; cdr3_aa: CASSFLSYYGYTF; cdr3_nt: TGTGCCAGCAGTTTCCTGTCCTACTATGGCTACACCTTC
cdr3_length: 12; d_call: -; clone_size: few; j_call: TRBJ2-5; v_call: TRBV21-1; cdr3_aa: CASSKDWETQYF; cdr3_nt: TGTGCCAGCAGCAAGGACTGGGAGACCCAGTACTTC
cdr3_length: 17; d_call: -; clone_size: -; j_call: TRBJ1-1; v_call: TRBV9; cdr3_aa: CASSVASVVHQNTEAFF; cdr3_nt: TGTGCCAGCAGCGTAGCATCAGTGGTACACCAGAACACTGAAGCTTTCTTT
cdr3_length: 14; d_call: TRBD2; clone_size: few; j_call: TRBJ2-1; v_call: TRBV28; cdr3_aa: CASSLSGGRDEQFF; cdr3_nt: TGTGCCAGCAGTTTATCGGGTGGGAGGGATGAGCAGTTCTTC
cdr3_length: 11; d_call: -; clone_size: few; j_call: TRBJ2-7; v_call: TRBV5-4; cdr3_aa: CASSQGYEQYF; cdr3_nt: TGTGCCAGCTCGCAGGGCTACGAGCAGTACTTC
cdr3_length: 13; d_call: TRBD1; clone_size: few; j_call: TRBJ1-1; v_call: TRBV29-1; cdr3_aa: CSGQTGTNTEAFF; cdr3_nt: TGCAGCGGCCAGACAGGGACGAACACTGAAGCTTTCTTT
cdr3_length: 12; d_call: -; clone_size: -; j_call: TRBJ2-7; v_call: TRBV6-1; cdr3_aa: CASGGYTYEQYF; cdr3_nt: TGTGCCAGCGGGGGGTATACCTACGAGCAGTACTTC
cdr3_length: 14; d_call: TRBD1; clone_size: once; j_call: TRBJ1-2; v_call: TRBV5-1; cdr3_aa: CASGPGQGASGYTF; cdr3_nt: TGCGCCAGCGGTCCGGGACAGGGGGCATCTGGCTACACCTTC
cdr3_length: 15; d_call: -; clone_size: once; j_call: TRBJ2-2; v_call: TRBV10-3; cdr3_aa: CAISESMRGTGELFF; cdr3_nt: TGTGCCATCAGTGAGTCTATGAGGGGGACCGGGGAGCTGTTTTTT
cdr3_length: 16; d_call: TRBD1; clone_size: -; j_call: TRBJ1-2; v_call: TRBV2; cdr3_aa: CASSGPGQSFNYGYTF; cdr3_nt: TGTGCCAGCAGTGGGCCGGGACAGAGTTTTAACTATGGCTACACCTTC
cdr3_length: 13; d_call: TRBD1; clone_size: -; j_call: TRBJ2-1; v_call: TRBV7-8; cdr3_aa: CASSSRTGAEQFF; cdr3_nt: TGTGCCAGCAGCTCGCGAACAGGGGCTGAGCAGTTCTTC
cdr3_length: 16; d_call: -; clone_size: few; j_call: TRBJ1-2; v_call: TRBV28; cdr3_aa: CASSPSTRSTNYGYTF; cdr3_nt: TGTGCCAGCAGTCCATCGACACGATCCACTAACTATGGCTACACCTTC
cdr3_length: 19; d_call: -; clone_size: -; j_call: TRBJ2-3; v_call: TRBV29-1; cdr3_aa: CSVGGSAERGGPHTDTQYF; cdr3_nt: TGCAGCGTTGGGGGGTCAGCGGAACGCGGGGGCCCTCACACAGATACGCAGTATTTT